The entry below describes one TCR beta chain. Its antigen is unknown. This CDR3 region has 13 residues. Between the trimmed V and J ends, which lost 5 bases and 2 bases, there was a span of 9 bases. Germline CDR1 reads MNHEY; CDR2 reads SVGEGT. The data are from a study of T cell responses to AZD1222 COVID-19 vaccine. Study conclusions and caveats: At baseline, just 6 or 7 AZD1222 recipients tested seropositive. Donors were chiefly white British, with a greater number of females, and clonal diversity was perhaps underestimated. In all cases, repertoires were sampled only after the peak T cell response.

Clones were sequenced by immunoSEQ multiplex PCR, and TCRdb holds only the in-frame ones, with some missing. The repertoire holds around 150,000 clones, around 92% seen once, with under 1.2% in the top ten. The source of this sequence is an adult who received the AZD1222 COVID-19 vaccine. The genes are TRBV6-2 or TRBV6-3 and TRBJ1-2; D is uncertain. Sequences were derived from peripheral blood, sampled 28 days after the second AZD1222 dose. The CDR3 DNA reads TGTGCCAGCAGTGGAAACTCGAACTATGGCTACACCTTC. It translates to CASSGNSNYGYTF.